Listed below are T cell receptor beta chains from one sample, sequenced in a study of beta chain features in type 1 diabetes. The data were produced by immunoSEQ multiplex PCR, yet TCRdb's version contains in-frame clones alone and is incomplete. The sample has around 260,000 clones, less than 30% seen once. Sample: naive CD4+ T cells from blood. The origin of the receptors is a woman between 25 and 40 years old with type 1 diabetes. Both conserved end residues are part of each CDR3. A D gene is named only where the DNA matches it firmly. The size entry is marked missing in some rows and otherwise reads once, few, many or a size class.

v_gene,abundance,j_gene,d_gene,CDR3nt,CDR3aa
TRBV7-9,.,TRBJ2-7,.,TGTGCCAGCAGCCACCTTCCCACCGCGGGATACGAGCAGTACTTC,CASSHLPTAGYEQYF
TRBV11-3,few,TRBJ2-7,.,TGTGCCAGCAGCACGACTTACGAGCAGTACTTC,CASSTTYEQYF
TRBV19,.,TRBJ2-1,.,TGTGCCAGCAGCACTAGCCAGGACAATGAGCAGTTCTTC,CASSTSQDNEQFF
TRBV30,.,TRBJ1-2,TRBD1,TGTGCCTGGAGTGTGCAGGGGGTATTCGGTGGCTACACCTTC,CAWSVQGVFGGYTF
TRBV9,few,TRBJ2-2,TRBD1,TGTGCCAGCACTCGACAGGGGGGGTACACCGGGGAGCTGTTTTTT,CASTRQGGYTGELFF
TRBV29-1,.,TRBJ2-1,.,TGCAGCGTTGAAGTCCCAGGGACCTACAATGAGCAGTTCTTC,CSVEVPGTYNEQFF
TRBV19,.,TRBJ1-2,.,TGTGCCAGTAGTATTGGAGGCACCTCTGATGGCTACACCTTC,CASSIGGTSDGYTF
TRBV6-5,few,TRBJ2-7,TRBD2,TGTGCCAGCAGTTATGCGGCTAGCGGCTACGAGCAGTACTTC,CASSYAASGYEQYF
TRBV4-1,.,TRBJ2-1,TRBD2,TGCGCCAGCAGCCAGCCGACTAGCGGGAGGCCCAATGAGCAGTTCTTC,CASSQPTSGRPNEQFF
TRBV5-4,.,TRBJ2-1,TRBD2,TGTGCCAGCAGCTTGCCTAGCGGGAGTTCTGAGCAGTTCTTC,CASSLPSGSSEQFF
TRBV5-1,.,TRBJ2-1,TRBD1,TGCGCCAGCAGCAATCGGACAGGGGACGGTGAGCAGTTCTTC,CASSNRTGDGEQFF
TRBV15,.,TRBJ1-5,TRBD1,TGTGCCACCAGCAGAGACAGGGGGCGTCAGCCCCAGCATTTT,CATSRDRGRQPQHF
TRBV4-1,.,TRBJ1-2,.,TGCGCCAGCAGCCAAGAGGGCGCCAGCTATGGCTACACCTTC,CASSQEGASYGYTF
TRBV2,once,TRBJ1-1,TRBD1,TGTGCCAGCCGGGGACAGATGAACACTGAAGCTTTCTTT,CASRGQMNTEAFF
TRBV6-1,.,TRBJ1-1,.,TGTGCCAGCAGTGGACAGGACACTGAAGCTTTCTTT,CASSGQDTEAFF
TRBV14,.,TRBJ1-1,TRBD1,TGTGCCAGCACCGACATACAGGGGGGATGGAACACTGAAGCTTTCTTT,CASTDIQGGWNTEAFF
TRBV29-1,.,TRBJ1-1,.,TGCAGCGTTGAAGGCTGGGCCACTGAAGCTTTCTTT,CSVEGWATEAFF
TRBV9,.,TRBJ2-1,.,TGTGCCAGCAGCGTAGACAGCGGTACCTACAATGAGCAGTTCTTC,CASSVDSGTYNEQFF
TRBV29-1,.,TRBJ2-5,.,TGCAGCGTTGAACGAGGGAAGGAGACCCAGTACTTC,CSVERGKETQYF
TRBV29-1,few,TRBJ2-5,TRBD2,TGCAGCGGTAGACGACTAGCGGGAGAGACCCAGTACTTC,CSGRRLAGETQYF
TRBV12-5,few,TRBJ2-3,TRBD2,TGTGCTAGTGGTTTGGACGGGACTAGCGGGAGTACGCAGTATTTT,CASGLDGTSGSTQYF
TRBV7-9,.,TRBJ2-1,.,TGTGCCAGCAGCAGAACAGGGAACTACAATGAGCAGTTCTTC,CASSRTGNYNEQFF
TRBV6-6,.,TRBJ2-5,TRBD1,TGTGCCAGCAGTGACACAGGGGGCGGTGAGACCCAGTACTTC,CASSDTGGGETQYF
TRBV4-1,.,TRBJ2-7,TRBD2,TGCGCCAGCAGCCACCTACTAGCGACCAGTTCCTACGAGCAGTACTTC,CASSHLLATSSYEQYF
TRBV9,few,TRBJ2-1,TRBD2,TGTGCCAGCAGACCGCTAGCGGGGTCATCCAATGAGCAGTTCTTC,CASRPLAGSSNEQFF
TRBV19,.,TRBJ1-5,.,TGTGCCAGTAGTATCCGGGATCAGCCCCAGCATTTT,CASSIRDQPQHF
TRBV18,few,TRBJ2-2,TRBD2,TGTGCCAGCTCACCGGGACTAGCATCGGCCGGGGAGCTGTTTTTT,CASSPGLASAGELFF
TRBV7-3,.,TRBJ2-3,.,TGTGCCAGCAGCTTAAAAGGCCAACAGGGCACAGATACGCAGTATTTT,CASSLKGQQGTDTQYF
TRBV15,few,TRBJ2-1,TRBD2,TGTGCCACCAGCAGAACTAGCGGTGCCTACAATGAGCAGTTCTTC,CATSRTSGAYNEQFF
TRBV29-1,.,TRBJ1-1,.,TGCAGCGTTGAACCACAGCCGAACACTGAAGCTTTCTTT,CSVEPQPNTEAFF
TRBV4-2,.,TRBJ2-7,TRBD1,TGTGCCAGCAGCCACCCGGGACAGAACGAGCAGTACTTC,CASSHPGQNEQYF
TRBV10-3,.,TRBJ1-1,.,TGTGCCATCCAGGGCGGCAACACTGAAGCTTTCTTT,CAIQGGNTEAFF
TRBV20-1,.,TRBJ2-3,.,TGCAGTGCTAGTAGAGATACGCAGTATTTT,CSASRDTQYF
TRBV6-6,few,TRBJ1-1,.,TGTGCCAGCAGCCGAGACGGACAGTTACAAGCTTTCTTT,CASSRDGQLQAFF
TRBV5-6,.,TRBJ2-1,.,TGTGCCAGCAGCTTGAGGAGGCGCAATGAGCAGTTCTTC,CASSLRRRNEQFF
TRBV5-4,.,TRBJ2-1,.,TGTGCCAGCAGCTTGGACTTGTCGAGCTCCTACAATGAGCAGTTCTTC,CASSLDLSSSYNEQFF
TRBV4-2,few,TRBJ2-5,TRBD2,TGTGCCAGCAGCCAAGGTAGCGGGAGGGTATCAGAGACCCAGTACTTC,CASSQGSGRVSETQYF